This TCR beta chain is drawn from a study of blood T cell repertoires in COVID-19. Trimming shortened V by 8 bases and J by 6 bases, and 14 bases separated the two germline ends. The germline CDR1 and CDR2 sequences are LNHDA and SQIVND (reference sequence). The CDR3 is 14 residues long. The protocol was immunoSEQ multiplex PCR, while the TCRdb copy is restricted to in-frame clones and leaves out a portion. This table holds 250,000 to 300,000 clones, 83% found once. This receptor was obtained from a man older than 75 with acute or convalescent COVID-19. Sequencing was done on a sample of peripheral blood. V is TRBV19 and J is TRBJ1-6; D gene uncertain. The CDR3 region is CASAPRLGNSPLHF. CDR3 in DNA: TGTGCCAGTGCGCCCCGACTGGGTAATTCACCCCTCCACTTT.